These 17 T cell receptor beta chains were sequenced from one sample in a study of cytomegalovirus exposure and HLA in healthy donors. The PCR employed 60 Vbeta primers together with 13 Jbeta primers. Profiled with immunoSEQ multiplex PCR; TCRdb holds only in-frame clones, not every one. The top ten hold approximately 15% of the sample, which has 100,000 or so clones, about 13% seen once. The sample was PBMCs. Receptors originate from a man in his forties in good health and CMV-seropositive.

Remarks on this clone: The junction and the germline gene differ at one end; a read error may be behind it. The V and J genes are TRBV2 and TRBJ1-2; 7 nucleotides align to TRBD1. Germline V lookup: CDR1 SNHLY, CDR2 FYNNEI. The CDR3 consists of 12 residues. CDR3 coding DNA: TGTGCCAGCAGTGAAGGTATCGGGACAGCCTCCTTC. Its translation is CASSEGIGTASF.

This chain connects TRBV2 to TRBJ1-2, with no clear D. The CDR3 spans 13 residues. Germline-derived CDR1 and CDR2 are SNHLY and FYNNEI. Trimming pared 4 bases from V and 4 bases from J, leaving 10 bases between. CDR3 in amino acids: CASSVAPGYGYTF. The CDR3 DNA follows: TGTGCCAGCAGTGTGGCACCTGGCTATGGCTACACCTTC.

The gene calls are TRBV28 and TRBJ1-2; 11 bases align to TRBD1. CDR1 and CDR2 from the germline V gene are MDHEN and SYDVKM. This CDR3 has 16 residues. V shed 2 bases, J shed 4 bases, and the junction held 6 bases outside the gene matches. The CDR3 region has the DNA TGTGCCAGCAGTTTACCGGGACAGGGGGTAATCTATGGCTACACCTTC. This sequence encodes CASSLPGQGVIYGYTF.

This CDR3 reads CASSIAGSGNTIYF. The DNA of the CDR3 is TGTGCCAGCAGTATAGCTGGGTCTGGAAACACCATATATTTT. The rearrangement links TRBV27 to TRBJ1-3; the D is unclear. Trimming pared 5 bases from V and 1 base from J, leaving 9 bases between. Germline V gene sequence: CDR1 MNHEY, CDR2 SMNVEV (reference sequence). CDR3 length: 14 residues.

The chain couples TRBV5-1 to TRBJ1-2; 10 bases are shared with TRBD1. Trimming removed 3 bases from V and 4 bases from J; junction bases left unmatched: 0. The CDR3 runs 13 residues. Germline CDR1 is SGHRS and CDR2 is YFSETQ. CDR3 protein: CASSWDRGYGYTF. Written as DNA, the CDR3 is TGCGCCAGCAGCTGGGACAGGGGCTATGGCTACACCTTC.

This clone was counted only a few times. The chain carries TRBV5-4 and TRBJ1-2; 9 bases align to TRBD1. Trimming cost V 1 base and J 7 bases; bases outside gene matches: 2. The CDR3 spans 13 residues. Germline loops: CDR1 SGHNT, CDR2 YYREEE (reference sequence). The CDR3 DNA reads TGTGCCAGCAGCTTGCAGGACAGGGGTGGCTACACCTTC. Its translation: CASSLQDRGGYTF.

The chain's CDR3 is CASSALTSQPQHF. DNA of the CDR3: TGTGCCAGCAGTGCCCTCACGAGCCAGCCCCAGCATTTT. This rearrangement joins TRBV2 to TRBJ1-5; D gene unclear. V lost 4 bases and J 7 bases, leaving 11 bases between the germline ends. CDR3 length equals 13 residues. Germline CDR1 SNHLY, CDR2 FYNNEI. Full variable domain (rest looked up from reference TRBV2 and TRBJ1-5): EPEVTQTPSHQVTQMGQEVILRCVPISNHLYFYWYRQILGQKVEFLVSFYNNEISEKSEIFDDQFSVERPDGSNFTLKIRSTKLEDSAMYFCASSALTSQPQHFGDGTRLSIL.

This clone has a handful of counts. This CDR3 is CASSSVDEQFF. The CDR3 DNA follows: TGTGCCAGCTCGTCTGTCGATGAGCAGTTCTTC. The V and J genes are TRBV6-6 and TRBJ2-1, with unresolved D. The ends were cut back, 8 bases at V and 8 bases at J, with 10 bases in the middle. There are 11 residues in the CDR3. In germline, CDR1 is MNHNY, CDR2 SVGAGI (reference sequence).

The rearrangement joins TRBV5-1 to TRBJ2-5; no clear D gene. The V gene lost 4 bases and the J gene lost 1 base, with 11 bases spanning the gap. Germline CDR1 reads SGHRS; CDR2 reads YFSETQ. The CDR3 loop spans 14 amino acids. CDR3 loop: CASSPLQAQETQYF. In DNA, the CDR3 is TGCGCCAGCAGCCCCCTCCAGGCCCAAGAGACCCAGTACTTC. The full variable domain, completed using reference TRBV5-1 and TRBJ2-5, is KAGVTQTPRYLIKTRGQQVTLSCSPISGHRSVSWYQQTPGQGLQFLFEYFSETQRNKGNFPGRFSGRQFSNSRSEMNVSTLELGDSALYLCASSPLQAQETQYFGPGTRLLVL.

The chain employs TRBV6-5 and TRBJ2-5, with TRBD1 matching 7 bases. The V and J ends lost 0 bases and 2 bases, in that order; junction bases with no gene match: 3. CDR1 and CDR2 from the germline V gene are MNHEY and SVGAGI. The CDR3 spans 15 residues. CDR3 sequence: CASSYSHRGQETQYF. The CDR3 DNA follows: TGTGCCAGCAGTTACTCACACAGGGGTCAAGAGACCCAGTACTTC.

As concerns this clone: Compared with germline, one end of the junction differs, possibly owing to a read error. The CDR3: CASSAGLTYKQYF. In nucleotides, the CDR3 is TGTGCCAGTAGTGCGGGACTAACCTACAAGCAGTACTTC. The chain is built from TRBV19 and TRBJ2-7; 7 positions agree with TRBD2. Germline V gene lookup returns CDR1 LNHDA and CDR2 SQIVND (reference sequence). The CDR3 spans 13 residues.

This clone has only a few counts. The rearrangement uses TRBV2 and TRBJ2-7; TRBD1 aligns across 9 bases. V trimming: 7 bases; J trimming: 3 bases; junction bases outside the gene matches: 4. CDR3 length: 13 amino acids. Germline CDR1 reads SNHLY; CDR2 reads FYNNEI. CDR3 DNA sequence: TGTGCCAGCACCTTGACAGGGGGCTACGAGCAGTACTTC. It translates to CASTLTGGYEQYF.

This clone was detected only a few times. The chain joins TRBV27 to TRBJ2-1, with D hard to call. Trimming pared 4 bases from V and 8 bases from J, leaving 12 bases between. The CDR3 totals 13 residues. Germline V gene lookup returns CDR1 MNHEY and CDR2 SMNVEV (reference sequence). As DNA, the CDR3 is TGTGCCAGCAGTTCCATTGGAGTGCATGAGCAGTTCTTC. This translates into CASSSIGVHEQFF.

This chain links TRBV9 with TRBJ2-7, with 9 positions matching TRBD1. V lost 4 bases to trimming and J lost 3 bases; unmatched junction nucleotides: 5. The CDR3 runs 14 residues. Germline V gene lookup returns CDR1 SGDLS and CDR2 YYNGEE. The CDR3 nucleotides read TGTGCCAGCAGCATGGGACAGGGAATCTACGAGCAGTACTTC. Its protein product is CASSMGQGIYEQYF.

This clone was counted only a few times. The chain joins TRBV6-5 to TRBJ1-1, with D tentatively TRBD1 (5 bases). This CDR3 region has 14 residues. Germline values: CDR1 MNHEY, CDR2 SVGAGI. The V end was cut by 2 bases, the J end by 4 bases, with 11 bases between. This CDR3 is CASSYVRGGTEAFF. CDR3 DNA sequence: TGTGCCAGCAGTTACGTAAGGGGTGGCACTGAAGCTTTCTTT.

This clone was counted once. The genes are TRBV10-3 and TRBJ1-2, with 11 bases matching TRBD1. CDR3 length: 17 amino acids. V was clipped by 0 bases and J by 6 bases; unmatched bases: 9. Germline assignment: CDR1 ENHRY and CDR2 SYGVKD. In DNA, the CDR3 is TGTGCCATCAGTGAGTCTGGACAGGGGGCGCAGATAGATGGCTACACCTTC. It specifies CAISESGQGAQIDGYTF.

A few counts support this clone. The J gene is TRBJ1-4, the V gene TRBV6-5, with a tentative D call TRBD1 (6 bases). CDR3 length: 15 amino acids. V was pared by 4 bases and J by 4 bases, with 13 bases between. Germline loops: CDR1 MNHEY, CDR2 SVGAGI. The CDR3 DNA reads TGTGCCAGCAGTTCGCGGACAGTTATTAATGAAAAACTGTTTTTT. This sequence encodes CASSSRTVINEKLFF.